The 32 T cell receptor beta chains presented below share a single source sample, sequenced in a study of beta chain features in type 1 diabetes. The entirety of the isolated RNA underwent reverse transcription, so expressed TCRB transcripts were sequenced. Method: immunoSEQ multiplex PCR; TCRdb's copy keeps in-frame clones and lacks some. The sample gives 810,000 or so clones, 17% of which show up once; about 0.025% is in the top ten. Sequenced input: naive CD4+ T cells from blood. These receptors were collected from a woman aged 18-30 years in good health.

In this sample, this clone turned up once. J is TRBJ1-2 and V is TRBV27, with D unresolved. This CDR3 region has 14 residues. Trimming cost V 3 bases and J 0 bases, with 8 bases left between them. The germline gives CDR1 MNHEY, CDR2 SMNVEV (reference sequence). CDR3: CASSFKGSNYGYTF. CDR3 nucleotides: TGTGCCAGCAGTTTCAAGGGATCTAACTATGGCTACACCTTC.

This clone was found a few times. V is TRBV19 and J is TRBJ2-7, with TRBD1 matching over 8 bases. Germline values: CDR1 LNHDA, CDR2 SQIVND (reference sequence). The V segment lost 3 bases and the J segment 3 bases; nucleotides outside the gene matches: 4. This CDR3 has 14 residues. The CDR3 reads CASSIPDRVYEQYF. The DNA of the CDR3 is TGTGCCAGTAGTATCCCGGACAGGGTCTACGAGCAGTACTTC. Variable domain in full (rest from reference TRBV19 and TRBJ2-7): DGGITQSPKYLFRKEGQNVTLSCEQNLNHDAMYWYRQDPGQGLRLIYYSQIVNDFQKGDIAEGYSVSREKKESFPLTVTSAQKNPTAFYLCASSIPDRVYEQYFGPGTRLTVT.

This chain uses TRBV7-9 with TRBJ2-4, with a possible D match to TRBD1 (6 bases). V lost 1 base, J lost 3 bases, and 10 bases lay in between. The CDR3 has 15 residues. Germline CDR1 and CDR2: SEHNR and FQNEAQ (reference sequence). CDR3 coding DNA: TGTGCCAGCAGCTTAGGACAGGAATACAAAAACATTCAGTACTTC. Its protein product is CASSLGQEYKNIQYF.

This clone was seen a handful of times. The CDR3 nucleotides read TGCGCCAGCAGCCAAGAGGGACAGGTGGACTACGAGCAGTACTTC. Translating gives CASSQEGQVDYEQYF. The gene calls are TRBV4-3 and TRBJ2-7, with 8 nucleotides matching TRBD1. Per the germline V gene, CDR1 is LGHNA and CDR2 is YSLEER. The CDR3 totals 15 residues. V shed 0 bases, J shed 3 bases, and the junction held 4 bases outside the gene matches.

The chain is built from TRBV18 and TRBJ2-7, with TRBD2 identical over 7 bases. V gave up 3 bases and J gave up 4 bases; unmatched junction bases: 9. Germline V gene data show CDR1 as KGHSH and CDR2 as LQKENI. CDR3 length: 15 amino acids. The CDR3 DNA sequence: TGTGCCAGCTCACCGCAAGCGGGGTCAGGGTACGAGCAGTACTTC. Translating gives CASSPQAGSGYEQYF.

This clone appeared a few times. The gene calls are TRBV11-2 and TRBJ2-2, with 7 bases that match TRBD2. Trimming took 3 bases from V and 4 from J; bases not matched to a gene: 11. The CDR3 length is 17 residues. CDR1 is SGHAT and CDR2 is FQNNGV in the germline V gene. CDR3 sequence reads: CASSFLGSGMSTGELFF. For the CDR3, the DNA is TGTGCCAGCAGCTTCTTGGGGAGCGGGATGAGCACCGGGGAGCTGTTTTTT.

This clone turned up a few times. The chain joins TRBV19 to TRBJ2-6; 9 bases map to TRBD1. CDR3 length: 18 amino acids. The junction had 9 bases not matched to a gene; V was cut back by 6 bases and J by 0 bases. The germline V gene encodes CDR1 LNHDA and CDR2 SQIVND (reference sequence). CDR3 sequence: CASSQFGTGNSGANVLTF. The CDR3 DNA reads as TGTGCCAGTAGCCAATTCGGGACAGGGAACTCTGGGGCCAACGTCCTGACTTTC.

This clone came up a few times. The chain links TRBV21-1 to TRBJ2-5. TRBV21-1 is an annotated pseudogene. The CDR3 covers 10 residues. CDR3 sequence reads: CASKKETQYF. DNA of the CDR3: TGTGCCAGCAAAAAAGAGACCCAGTACTTC.

The table lists this clone with a few counts. CDR3 loop: CASSKERCAVRTREETQYF. The CDR3 region has the DNA TGTGCCAGCAGCAAAGAGAGGTGCGCCGTACGAACGAGGGAGGAGACCCAGTACTTC. The chain has TRBV21-1 and TRBJ2-5; the D call TRBD2 from the table was never checked on the DNA. TRBV21-1 is shown as a pseudogene. This CDR3 contains 19 residues.

This clone has just a few counts. The chain employs TRBV5-4 and TRBJ2-5; D gene ambiguous. The CDR3 totals 14 residues. Looked up from germline, CDR1 is SGHNT and CDR2 is YYREEE (reference sequence). Trimming cost V 0 bases and J 2 bases, with 8 bases left between them. The CDR3 coding sequence is TGTGCCAGCAGCTTGGATGCGAGTCAAGAGACCCAGTACTTC. Encoded protein: CASSLDASQETQYF. Together with reference TRBV5-4 and TRBJ2-5, the CDR3 gives the full variable domain: ETGVTQSPTHLIKTRGQQVTLRCSSQSGHNTVSWYQQALGQGPQFIFQYYREEENGRGNFPPRFSGLQFPNYSSELNVNALELDDSALYLCASSLDASQETQYFGPGTRLLVL.

This clone was observed a handful of times. V gene TRBV18 combines with J gene TRBJ2-2; 7 bases map to TRBD1. This CDR3 region has 15 residues. From germline, CDR1 is KGHSH and CDR2 LQKENI. Losses at the gene ends were 4 bases for V and 0 bases for J; bases not matched to a gene: 2. Here the CDR3 reads CASSRDSSNTGELFF. The CDR3, as DNA: TGTGCCAGCTCACGGGACAGCTCGAACACCGGGGAGCTGTTTTTT.

This chain joins TRBV2 and TRBJ1-1, with TRBD1 matching 7 bases. The CDR3 loop spans 15 amino acids. Germline V gene data show CDR1 as SNHLY and CDR2 as FYNNEI. J lost 1 base, V lost 6 bases, and 8 bases had no gene match. CDR3 sequence: CASRTTGSPNTEAFF. In DNA form, the CDR3 reads TGTGCCAGCAGGACGACAGGGTCTCCGAACACTGAAGCTTTCTTT.

This chain joins TRBV5-4 and TRBJ2-1; the D gene is possibly TRBD2 (5 bases). CDR1 and CDR2 from the germline V gene are SGHNT and YYREEE (reference sequence). CDR3 length: 13 residues. Trimming took off 4 bases at V and 8 bases at J, with 13 bases between the two ends. The CDR3 loop is CASSKSSTDEQFF. Written as DNA, the CDR3 is TGTGCCAGCAGCAAATCTAGCACCGATGAGCAGTTCTTC.

This clone was observed a handful of times. This sequence joins TRBV2 and TRBJ2-1; 16 bases line up with TRBD2. Looked up from germline, CDR1 is SNHLY and CDR2 is FYNNEI. The CDR3 covers 16 residues. V lost 1 base and J lost 9; bases outside the gene matches: 3. The CDR3 DNA sequence: TGTGCCAGCAGTGAAGGGGGACTAGCGGGAGGGAGTGAGCAGTTCTTC. This codes for CASSEGGLAGGSEQFF.

This clone was seen a few times. The J gene is TRBJ2-1, the V gene TRBV13, with 12 bases matching TRBD2. CDR3 size: 17 residues. The V segment lost 5 bases and the J segment 6 bases; nucleotides outside the gene matches: 11. The germline gives CDR1 PRHDT, CDR2 FYEKMQ (reference sequence). CDR3 region: CASSLVTGTSGFNEQFF. The CDR3 nucleotides read TGTGCCAGCAGCCTCGTAACCGGGACTAGCGGGTTCAATGAGCAGTTCTTC.

This clone was picked up a small number of times. The V and J genes are TRBV5-4 and TRBJ2-3; TRBD2 is a possible D gene (6 bases). Trimming removed 4 bases from V and 6 bases from J, with 18 bases in between. CDR1 SGHNT and CDR2 YYREEE come from the germline V gene (reference sequence). The CDR3 has 15 residues. The CDR3 DNA reads as TGTGCCAGCAGCCAAGTTAGCGGCAGCGCGGATACGCAGTATTTT. It encodes CASSQVSGSADTQYF. Complete variable domain (other parts from reference TRBV5-4 and TRBJ2-3): ETGVTQSPTHLIKTRGQQVTLRCSSQSGHNTVSWYQQALGQGPQFIFQYYREEENGRGNFPPRFSGLQFPNYSSELNVNALELDDSALYLCASSQVSGSADTQYFGPGTRLTVL.

This clone occurred a few times. Here the CDR3 DNA reads TGTGCCAGCAGTATGCGGCAACAAGAGACCCAGTACTTC. Protein sequence: CASSMRQQETQYF. J is TRBJ2-5 and V is TRBV6-5, with D unclear. The CDR3 has 13 residues. Trimming took off 5 bases at V and 2 bases at J, with 9 bases between the two ends. In germline, CDR1 is MNHEY, CDR2 SVGAGI.

V is TRBV20-1 and J is TRBJ1-2; unclear D gene. The CDR3 runs to 11 residues. V lost 4 bases, J lost 8 bases, and 11 bases lay in between. Per the germline V gene, CDR1 is DFQATT and CDR2 is SNEGSKA (reference sequence). CDR3 loop: CSAMITQGYTF. The CDR3 nucleotides are TGCAGTGCTATGATAACTCAGGGCTACACCTTC.

The chain employs TRBV28 and TRBJ2-7; TRBD1 or TRBD2 may be the D gene (5 bases each). V gave up 5 bases and J gave up 3 bases, with 17 bases separating them. The CDR3 runs 15 residues. CDR1 is MDHEN, CDR2 SYDVKM, per germline. Written as DNA, the CDR3 is TGTGCCAGCAGTACCCTCACCGAGGGGCTCTACGAGCAGTACTTC. This gives the protein CASSTLTEGLYEQYF.

The sample holds a few counts of this clone. This rearrangement joins TRBV7-8 to TRBJ1-1; D might be TRBD1 (6 bases). Germline CDR1 is SGHVS and CDR2 is FQNEAQ. The CDR3 contains 15 residues. Trimming removed 5 bases from V and 0 bases from J, with 13 bases in between. The CDR3 here is CASSNPGHLNTEAFF. CDR3 bases: TGTGCCAGCAGCAATCCGGGACACTTGAACACTGAAGCTTTCTTT.

Turning to this clone: Other DNA sequences in this specimen translate into the identical CDR3. The rearrangement links TRBV11-2 to TRBJ2-5; D unclear. V lost 1 base to trimming and J lost 5 bases, with 5 bases between them. This CDR3 is 12 amino acids long. Germline CDR1 and CDR2: SGHAT and FQNNGV. In nucleotides, the CDR3 is TGTGCCAGCAGCTTAGTTGCGGAGACCCAGTACTTC. It specifies CASSLVAETQYF.

This chain joins TRBV18 and TRBJ2-5; possibly TRBD1 for D (5 bases). Germline V lookup: CDR1 KGHSH, CDR2 LQKENI. The CDR3 is made up of 15 amino acids. V gave up 3 bases and J gave up 2 bases, with 13 bases separating them. CDR3 region: CASSPGARDQETQYF. The CDR3 DNA reads TGTGCCAGCTCACCTGGGGCCAGGGATCAAGAGACCCAGTACTTC. Supplemented by reference TRBV18 and TRBJ2-5, the full variable domain reads NAGVMQNPRHLVRRRGQEARLRCSPMKGHSHVYWYRQLPEEGLKFMVYLQKENIIDESGMPKERFSAEFPKEGPSILRIQQVVRGDSAAYFCASSPGARDQETQYFGPGTRLLVL.

This clone was counted only a few times. The rearrangement uses TRBV5-5 and TRBJ1-5; 7 bases line up with TRBD1. V was clipped by 4 bases and J by 1 base; unmatched bases: 8. In germline, CDR1 is SGHKS, CDR2 YYEKEE (reference sequence). The CDR3 is 16 residues long. CDR3 amino acids: CASSNDRVVSNQPQHF. DNA for the CDR3: TGTGCCAGCAGCAACGACAGGGTAGTAAGCAATCAGCCCCAGCATTTT.

This clone was detected a few times. This chain connects TRBV10-3 to TRBJ2-5; 7 bases line up with TRBD1. The J call may not be correct, given that the DNA end is closer to TRBJ2-7. Germline values: CDR1 ENHRY, CDR2 SYGVKD. The CDR3 runs to 11 residues. CDR3 sequence reads: CASSGGREQYF. The CDR3 coding sequence is TGTGCCAGCTCAGGGGGACGCGAGCAGTACTTC.

The chain recombines TRBV6-6 with TRBJ2-1; TRBD2 matches 14 bases. With 6 bases clipped from V and 14 bases from J, the junction kept 9 bases outside the gene matches. This CDR3 region has 14 residues. CDR1 is MNHNY and CDR2 is SVGAGI in the germline V gene (reference sequence). CDR3 sequence: CASSLGTSGSKEFF. CDR3 nucleotides: TGTGCCAGCAGCCTTGGGACTAGCGGGAGTAAGGAGTTCTTC.

This clone was counted once. The CDR3 loop reads CASSIGPGLAPQETQYF. CDR3 sequence (DNA): TGTGCCAGCAGCATAGGCCCGGGACTAGCGCCTCAAGAGACCCAGTACTTC. The gene calls are TRBV9 and TRBJ2-5, with 10 bases identical to TRBD2. CDR1 is SGDLS, CDR2 YYNGEE, per germline. Losses at the gene ends were 4 bases for V and 2 bases for J; bases not matched to a gene: 11. The CDR3 extends over 17 amino acids.

The V call is TRBV11-3, the J call TRBJ2-2, with D perhaps TRBD1 (6 bases). In germline, CDR1 is SGHNT, CDR2 YENEEA. V lost 6 bases to trimming and J lost 6 bases, with 8 bases between them. This CDR3 contains 12 residues. The CDR3 here is CASRQGPGELFF. CDR3 DNA sequence: TGTGCCAGCAGACAGGGTCCCGGGGAGCTGTTTTTT.

This chain joins TRBV11-2 and TRBJ2-3, with 11 bases matching TRBD2. Germline V lookup: CDR1 SGHAT, CDR2 FQNNGV. The CDR3 is 16 amino acids. V trimming: 3 bases; J trimming: 0 bases; junction bases outside the gene matches: 2. Written as DNA, the CDR3 is TGTGCCAGCAGCTTTCGGACTAGCGGGAGCACAGATACGCAGTATTTT. It yields the protein CASSFRTSGSTDTQYF.

The chain joins TRBV13 to TRBJ2-3, with 11 bases that match TRBD2. The CDR3 length is 18 residues. The germline V gene has CDR1 PRHDT and CDR2 FYEKMQ (reference sequence). The trim removed 3 bases at V and 1 base at J, leaving 9 bases unmatched. CDR3 DNA sequence: TGTGCCAGCAGCTTTACTAGCGGGAGTATTCGGGGCACAGATACGCAGTATTTT. Translated, it gives CASSFTSGSIRGTDTQYF.

The chain couples TRBV7-8 to TRBJ2-4; D is perhaps TRBD1 (6 bases). The CDR3 consists of 13 residues. CDR1 and CDR2 (germline): SGHVS, FQNEAQ. Trimming cost V 6 bases and J 4 bases, with 10 bases left between them. The CDR3, as DNA: TGTGCCAGCAGTTCCGGGACAAAAAACATTCAGTACTTC. This codes for CASSSGTKNIQYF.

The chain is built from TRBV6-1 and TRBJ2-2, with no clear D. Germline CDR1 MNHNS, CDR2 SASEGT. The length of the CDR3 is 18 residues. V was cut by 3 bases and J by 0 bases, with 17 bases left in between. The CDR3 region has the DNA TGTGCCAGCAGTGATTTTGCAGGCCGGTGGTCGAACACCGGGGAGCTGTTTTTT. Its translation: CASSDFAGRWSNTGELFF.

This rearrangement joins TRBV27 to TRBJ1-2; D is unclear. The germline V gene has CDR1 MNHEY and CDR2 SMNVEV (reference sequence). The CDR3 runs 14 residues. Deletions cut 5 bases from V and 4 bases from J, with 14 bases between. The CDR3 DNA reads as TGTGCCAGCAGTCAAAAACAGTGCTGCTATGGCTACACCTTC. Its protein product is CASSQKQCCYGYTF.